This T cell receptor (beta chain) was captured in a study of control samples from healthy donors and cancer patients. This table comes from immunoSEQ multiplex PCR, and its TCRdb copy is limited to in-frame clones, with some not included. The sample comprises approximately 160,000 clones, roughly 95% of which are singletons, and about 4% rests with the top ten. The germline V gene has CDR1 SGHTA and CDR2 FQGNSA. The ends were cut back, 0 bases at V and 7 bases at J, with 12 bases in the middle. CDR3 length equals 14 residues. Source material: blood. The TCR was taken from a woman aged 60-70 years in good health. V usage is TRBV7-2 and J usage is TRBJ1-2; no firm D call. The CDR3 protein is CASSLAVGSVGYTF. In nucleotides, the CDR3 is TGTGCCAGCAGCTTAGCGGTAGGGTCGGTTGGCTACACCTTC.